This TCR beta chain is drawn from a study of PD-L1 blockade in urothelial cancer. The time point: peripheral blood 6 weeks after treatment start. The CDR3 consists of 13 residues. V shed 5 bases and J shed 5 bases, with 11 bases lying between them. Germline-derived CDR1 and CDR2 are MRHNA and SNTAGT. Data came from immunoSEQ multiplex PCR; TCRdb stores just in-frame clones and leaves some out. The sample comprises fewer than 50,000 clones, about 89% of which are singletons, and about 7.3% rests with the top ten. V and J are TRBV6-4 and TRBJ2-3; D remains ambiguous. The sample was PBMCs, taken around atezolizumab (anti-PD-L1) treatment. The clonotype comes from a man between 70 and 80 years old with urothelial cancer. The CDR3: CASSSTRLDTQYF. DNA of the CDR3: TGTGCCAGCAGTTCGACCAGACTAGATACGCAGTATTTT.